The 16 T cell receptor beta chains below come from one sample, sequenced in a study of T cell responses to AZD1222 COVID-19 vaccine. Using immunoSEQ multiplex PCR, the repertoire was profiled, and TCRdb retains in-frame clones only, with some absent. The sample comprises 75,000 to 100,000 clones, about 86% of which are singletons, and 5% to 7.5% rests with the top ten. The source was peripheral blood, collected on day 0 of AZD1222 vaccination. These receptors originate from an adult in good health.

The chain's CDR3 is CASSQVDSNQPQHF. Here the CDR3 DNA reads TGTGCCAGCAGTCAGGTGGATAGCAATCAGCCCCAGCATTTT. The rearrangement uses TRBV6-5 and TRBJ1-5; D call uncertain. The CDR3 covers 14 residues. V lost 5 bases, J lost 0 bases, and 8 bases lay in between. Germline-derived CDR1 and CDR2 are MNHEY and SVGAGI.

The V call is TRBV4-1, the J call TRBJ1-4, with no clear D. The CDR3 runs 13 residues. Germline V gives CDR1 MGHRA, CDR2 YSYEKL. Trimming took 0 bases from V and 5 from J, leaving 4 bases between them. The CDR3 DNA reads TGCGCCAGCAGCCAAGATCCAAATGAAAAACTGTTTTTT. Protein: CASSQDPNEKLFF.

The J gene is TRBJ1-2, the V gene TRBV13; 8 bases line up with TRBD1. V was pared by 5 bases and J by 2 bases, with 4 bases of the junction left unmatched. Germline CDR1 and CDR2: PRHDT and FYEKMQ (reference sequence). The CDR3 extends over 14 amino acids. The CDR3 DNA follows: TGTGCCAGCAGCCGGACAGGGCCAAACTATGGCTACACCTTC. This sequence encodes CASSRTGPNYGYTF.

The CDR3 spells CASSQIDRPGNYEQYF. As DNA, the CDR3 is TGTGCCAGCAGCCAAATAGACAGGCCGGGGAACTACGAGCAGTACTTC. This chain connects TRBV4-2 to TRBJ2-7; perhaps TRBD1 as D (6 bases). This CDR3 has 16 residues. Trimming took off 2 bases at V and 3 bases at J, with 17 bases between the two ends. From germline, CDR1 is LGHNA and CDR2 YNFKEQ.

J is TRBJ1-2 and V is TRBV20-1; D uncertain. The V gene lost 1 base and the J gene lost 8 bases, with 8 bases spanning the gap. From germline, CDR1 is DFQATT and CDR2 SNEGSKA (reference sequence). The CDR3 sequence is 11 residues long. CDR3 residues: CSARGELGYTF. In DNA, the CDR3 is TGCAGTGCTAGAGGAGAACTGGGCTACACCTTC.

The CDR3, as DNA: TGTGCCAGCAGCCCCGACAGGTCCTACGAGCAGTACTTC. It is translated as CASSPDRSYEQYF. The V call is TRBV27, the J call TRBJ2-7; TRBD1 is a possible D gene (6 bases). The germline CDR1 and CDR2 sequences are MNHEY and SMNVEV (reference sequence). The CDR3 sequence is 13 residues long. V was pared by 6 bases and J by 1 base, with 10 bases between.

This clone was observed a handful of times. The V gene is TRBV5-4, the J gene TRBJ1-1; no reliable D call. V gave up 0 bases and J gave up 1 base, with 13 bases separating them. The CDR3 runs to 16 residues. Germline V gives CDR1 SGHNT, CDR2 YYREEE (reference sequence). CDR3: CASSLGRWGPNTEAFF. CDR3 in DNA: TGTGCCAGCAGCTTGGGACGGTGGGGTCCGAACACTGAAGCTTTCTTT.

The rearrangement uses TRBV28 and TRBJ1-4; D is perhaps TRBD1 (6 bases). Per the germline V gene, CDR1 is MDHEN and CDR2 is SYDVKM. V shed 7 bases and J shed 10 bases, with 10 bases lying between them. The CDR3 runs 11 residues. The CDR3 sequence is CASMNRVKLFF. The CDR3 DNA sequence: TGTGCCAGCATGAACAGGGTAAAACTGTTTTTT. The entire variable domain, with the rest obtained from reference TRBV28 and TRBJ1-4, is as follows: DVKVTQSSRYLVKRTGEKVFLECVQDMDHENMFWYRQDPGLGLRLIYFSYDVKMKEKGDIPEGYSVSREKKERFSLILESASTNQTSMYLCASMNRVKLFFGSGTQLSVL.

This chain joins TRBV12-3 or TRBV12-4 and TRBJ2-7; 7 bases fit TRBD2. This CDR3 is 13 amino acids long. The junction had 4 bases not matched to a gene; V was cut back by 3 bases and J by 5 bases. For the CDR3, the DNA is TGTGCCAGCAGTTTCGCGGGGGTCGACGAGCAGTACTTC. Translated: CASSFAGVDEQYF.

This chain connects TRBV5-1 to TRBJ2-2, with 11 bases that match TRBD1. The CDR3 totals 18 residues. From germline, CDR1 is SGHRS and CDR2 YFSETQ. Trimming at V came to 5 bases and at J to 6 bases, leaving 15 bases not matched to a gene. The CDR3 loop reads CASSANVPGQGGAGELFF. DNA of the CDR3: TGCGCCAGCAGTGCTAACGTTCCGGGACAGGGGGGAGCCGGGGAGCTGTTTTTT. Together with reference TRBV5-1 and TRBJ2-2, the CDR3 gives the full variable domain: KAGVTQTPRYLIKTRGQQVTLSCSPISGHRSVSWYQQTPGQGLQFLFEYFSETQRNKGNFPGRFSGRQFSNSRSEMNVSTLELGDSALYLCASSANVPGQGGAGELFFGEGSRLTVL.

The V gene is TRBV2, the J gene TRBJ2-7, with D uncertain. Germline V gene lookup returns CDR1 SNHLY and CDR2 FYNNEI. Trimming took off 5 bases at V and 6 bases at J, with 14 bases between the two ends. The CDR3 runs to 13 residues. The CDR3 protein is CASSNERRGEQYF. The CDR3 nucleotides are TGTGCCAGCAGTAACGAGAGGAGAGGCGAGCAGTACTTC.

The J gene is TRBJ1-2, the V gene TRBV6-5; D is uncertain. The V gene's germline CDR1 is MNHEY and CDR2 SVGAGI. Trimming removed 7 bases from V and 4 bases from J, with 13 bases in between. This CDR3 spans 13 amino acids. Here the CDR3 reads CASTTGEGYGYTF. Here the CDR3 DNA reads TGTGCCAGCACAACCGGGGAGGGCTATGGCTACACCTTC.

V is TRBV7-8 and J is TRBJ2-7; D not resolved. Germline V gene lookup returns CDR1 SGHVS and CDR2 FQNEAQ. Trimming shortened V by 1 base and J by 2 bases, and 12 bases separated the two germline ends. The CDR3 extends over 15 amino acids. CDR3 nucleotide sequence: TGTGCCAGCAGCTTAGGTTTCGGTTTTACCTACGAGCAGTACTTC. Encoded protein: CASSLGFGFTYEQYF. Supplemented by reference TRBV7-8 and TRBJ2-7, the full variable domain reads GAGVSQSPRYKVAKRGQDVALRCDPISGHVSLFWYQQALGQGPEFLTYFQNEAQLDKSGLPSDRFFAERPEGSVSTLKIQRTQQEDSAVYLCASSLGFGFTYEQYFGPGTRLTVT.

The CDR3 bases are TGTGCCAGTAGGGTGGCGGGGGCTAACACTGAAGCTTTCTTT. Protein product: CASRVAGANTEAFF. The V call is TRBV19, the J call TRBJ1-1; a weak D match, TRBD1 (6 bases). V lost 6 bases and J lost 2, with 13 bases in between. The CDR3 loop spans 14 amino acids. CDR1 and CDR2 (germline): LNHDA, SQIVND (reference sequence).

This clone was seen only once. This rearrangement joins TRBV21-1 to TRBJ2-1; no check of the table's D call, TRBD2, against the DNA was made. TRBV21-1 is deemed a pseudogene. This CDR3 region has 19 residues. The CDR3 region has the DNA TGTGCCAGCAGCAAAATAGGGCCCGCCGGGACTCGCGTGTACAATGAGCAGTTCTTC. Amino acid sequence: CASSKIGPAGTRVYNEQFF.

This chain joins TRBV3-1 (or the pseudogene TRBV3-2) and TRBJ2-2; 10 bases fit TRBD2. The CDR3 has 19 amino acids. CDR1 and CDR2 from the germline V gene are LGHDT and YNNKEL (reference sequence). Losses at the gene ends were 4 bases for V and 4 bases for J; bases not matched to a gene: 15. The CDR3 reads CASSLRWLAGVGGTGELFF. The DNA for the CDR3 is TGTGCCAGCAGCCTCAGATGGCTAGCGGGGGTGGGAGGCACCGGGGAGCTGTTTTTT.